This TCR beta chain was observed in a study of T cell responses to AZD1222 COVID-19 vaccine. Note on this clone: Its antigen is still unknown.

Germline lookup yields CDR1 SGHDT and CDR2 YYEEEE. V lost 0 bases to trimming and J lost 2 bases, with 20 bases between them. The CDR3 extends over 18 amino acids. Findings of the study overall: Most donors were white British and more were female, and clonal diversity was possibly underestimated. Regions left unmutated in variants are reportedly the target of nearly half of spike-specific TCRs. The study found Spike-specific TCR breadth and depth rose after two AZD1222 doses.

The protocol was immunoSEQ multiplex PCR, while the TCRdb copy is restricted to in-frame clones and leaves out a portion. Among just under 90,000 clones listed, around nine tenths were seen once. The genes are TRBV5-6 and TRBJ1-1; possibly TRBD1 for D (5 bases). Sequences were derived from peripheral blood, sampled 28 days after the second AZD1222 dose. This clonotype was obtained from an adult who received the AZD1222 COVID-19 vaccine. CDR3 sequence (DNA): TGTGCCAGCAGCTTGGGGCATTTATCATACGACAGAAACACTGAAGCTTTCTTT. Translating gives CASSLGHLSYDRNTEAFF.